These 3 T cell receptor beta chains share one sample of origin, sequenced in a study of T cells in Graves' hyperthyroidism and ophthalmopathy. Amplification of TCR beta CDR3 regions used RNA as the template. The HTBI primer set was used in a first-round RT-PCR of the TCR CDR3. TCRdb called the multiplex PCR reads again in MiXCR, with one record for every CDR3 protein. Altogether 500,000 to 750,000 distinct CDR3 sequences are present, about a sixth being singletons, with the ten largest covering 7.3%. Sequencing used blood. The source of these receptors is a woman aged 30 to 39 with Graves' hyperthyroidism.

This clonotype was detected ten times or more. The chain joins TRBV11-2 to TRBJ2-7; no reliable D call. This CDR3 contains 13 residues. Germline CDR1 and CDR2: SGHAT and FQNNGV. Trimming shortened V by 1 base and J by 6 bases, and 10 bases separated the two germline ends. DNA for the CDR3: TGTGCCAGCAGCTTAGGGGTCGGTATCGAGCAGTACTTC. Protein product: CASSLGVGIEQYF.

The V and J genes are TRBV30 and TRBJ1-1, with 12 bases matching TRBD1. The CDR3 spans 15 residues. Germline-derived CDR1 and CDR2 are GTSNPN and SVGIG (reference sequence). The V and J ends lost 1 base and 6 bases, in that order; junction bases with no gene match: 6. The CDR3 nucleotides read TGTGCCTGGAGTGACGGGACAGGGGGCGACCCTGAAGCTTTCTTT. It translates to CAWSDGTGGDPEAFF.

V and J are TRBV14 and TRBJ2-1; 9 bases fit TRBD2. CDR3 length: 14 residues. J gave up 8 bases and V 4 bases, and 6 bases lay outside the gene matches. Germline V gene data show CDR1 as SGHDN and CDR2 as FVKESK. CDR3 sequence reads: CASSPIAGVYEQFF. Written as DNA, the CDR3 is TGTGCCAGCAGCCCAATAGCGGGAGTTTATGAGCAGTTCTTC.